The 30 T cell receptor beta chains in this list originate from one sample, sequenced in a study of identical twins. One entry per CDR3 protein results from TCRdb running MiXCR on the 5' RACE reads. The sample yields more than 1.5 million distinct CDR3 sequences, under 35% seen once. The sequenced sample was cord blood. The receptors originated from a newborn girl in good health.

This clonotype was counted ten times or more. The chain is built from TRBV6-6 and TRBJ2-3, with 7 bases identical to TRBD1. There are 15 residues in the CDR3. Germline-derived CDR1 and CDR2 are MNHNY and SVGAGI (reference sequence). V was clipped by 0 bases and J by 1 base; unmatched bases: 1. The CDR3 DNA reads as TGTGCCAGCAGTTACTCAGACAGGGGCACAGATACGCAGTATTTT. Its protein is CASSYSDRGTDTQYF.

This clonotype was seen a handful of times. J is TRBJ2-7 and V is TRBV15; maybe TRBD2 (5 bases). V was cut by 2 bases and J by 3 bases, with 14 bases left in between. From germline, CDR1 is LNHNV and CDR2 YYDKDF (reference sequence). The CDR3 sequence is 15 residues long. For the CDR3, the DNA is TGTGCCACCAGCAGATCAACGGGATCAGACTACGAGCAGTACTTC. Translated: CATSRSTGSDYEQYF.

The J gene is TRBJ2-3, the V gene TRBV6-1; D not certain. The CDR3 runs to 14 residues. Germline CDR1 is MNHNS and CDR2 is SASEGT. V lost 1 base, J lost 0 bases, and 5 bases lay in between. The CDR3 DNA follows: TGTGCCAGCAGTGAAGTTTCTAGCACAGATACGCAGTATTTT. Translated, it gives CASSEVSSTDTQYF.

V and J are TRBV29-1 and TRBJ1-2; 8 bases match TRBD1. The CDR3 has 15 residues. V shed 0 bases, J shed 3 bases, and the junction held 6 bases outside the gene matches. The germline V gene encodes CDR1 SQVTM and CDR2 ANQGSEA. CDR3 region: CSVEDGGTGDYGYTF. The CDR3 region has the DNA TGCAGCGTTGAAGATGGCGGGACAGGAGACTATGGCTACACCTTC.

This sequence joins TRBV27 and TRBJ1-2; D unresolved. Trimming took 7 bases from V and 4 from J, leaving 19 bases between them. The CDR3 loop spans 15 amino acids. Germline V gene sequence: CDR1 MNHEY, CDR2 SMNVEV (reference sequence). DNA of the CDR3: TGTGCCAGCACCCTTAGGGCGGGATCTGCCTATGGCTACACCTTC. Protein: CASTLRAGSAYGYTF.

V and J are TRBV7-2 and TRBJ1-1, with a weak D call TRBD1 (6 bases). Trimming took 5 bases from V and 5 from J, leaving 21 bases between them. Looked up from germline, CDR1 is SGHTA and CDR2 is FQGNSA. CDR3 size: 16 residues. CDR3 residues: CASSPTFDRLGTEAFF. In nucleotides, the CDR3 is TGTGCCAGCAGCCCTACGTTCGACAGGCTAGGAACTGAAGCTTTCTTT. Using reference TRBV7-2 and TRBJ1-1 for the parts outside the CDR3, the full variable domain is GAGVSQSPSNKVTEKGKDVELRCDPISGHTALYWYRQSLGQGLEFLIYFQGNSAPDKSGLPSDRFSAERTGGSVSTLTIQRTQQEDSAVYLCASSPTFDRLGTEAFFGQGTRLTVV.

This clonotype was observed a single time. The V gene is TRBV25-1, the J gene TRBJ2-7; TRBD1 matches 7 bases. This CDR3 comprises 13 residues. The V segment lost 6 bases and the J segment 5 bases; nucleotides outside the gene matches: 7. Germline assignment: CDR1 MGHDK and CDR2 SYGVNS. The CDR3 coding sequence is TGTGCCAGCAGCCGGGACAGATCCAACGAGCAGTACTTC. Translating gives CASSRDRSNEQYF.

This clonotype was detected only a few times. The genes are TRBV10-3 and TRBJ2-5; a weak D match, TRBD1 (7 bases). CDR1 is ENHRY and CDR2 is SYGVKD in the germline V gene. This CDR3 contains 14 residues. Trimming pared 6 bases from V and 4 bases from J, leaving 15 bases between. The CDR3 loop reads CAIRAGQFRETQYF. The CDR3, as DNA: TGTGCCATCAGGGCGGGACAGTTTAGAGAGACCCAGTACTTC.

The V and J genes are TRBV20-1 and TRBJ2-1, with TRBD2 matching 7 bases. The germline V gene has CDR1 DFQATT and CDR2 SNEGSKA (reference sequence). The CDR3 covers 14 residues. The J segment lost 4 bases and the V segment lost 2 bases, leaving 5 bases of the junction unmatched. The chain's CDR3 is CSARRRERYNEQFF. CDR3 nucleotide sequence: TGCAGTGCTAGAAGGCGGGAGCGATACAATGAGCAGTTCTTC.

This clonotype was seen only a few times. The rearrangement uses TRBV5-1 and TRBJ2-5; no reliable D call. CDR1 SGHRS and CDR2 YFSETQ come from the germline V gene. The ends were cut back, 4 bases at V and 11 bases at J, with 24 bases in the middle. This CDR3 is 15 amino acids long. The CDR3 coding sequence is TGCGCCAGCAGCGGCACTACTTTCTCCTACAATGAGCAGTACTTC. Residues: CASSGTTFSYNEQYF.

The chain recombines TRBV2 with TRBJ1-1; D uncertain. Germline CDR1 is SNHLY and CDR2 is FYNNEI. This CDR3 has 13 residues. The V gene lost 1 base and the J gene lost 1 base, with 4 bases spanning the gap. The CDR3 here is CASSEETNTEAFF. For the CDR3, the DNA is TGTGCCAGCAGTGAAGAGACGAACACTGAAGCTTTCTTT.

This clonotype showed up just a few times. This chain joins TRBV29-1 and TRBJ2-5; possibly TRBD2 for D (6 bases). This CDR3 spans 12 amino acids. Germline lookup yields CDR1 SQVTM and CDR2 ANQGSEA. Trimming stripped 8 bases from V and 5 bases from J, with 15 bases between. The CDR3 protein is CSSGRGVETQYF. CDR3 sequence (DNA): TGCAGCTCGGGGCGGGGAGTTGAGACCCAGTACTTC. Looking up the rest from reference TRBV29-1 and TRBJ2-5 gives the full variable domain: SAVISQKPSRDICQRGTSLTIQCQVDSQVTMMFWYRQQPGQSLTLIATANQGSEATYESGFVIDKFPISRPNLTFSTLTVSNMSPEDSSIYLCSSGRGVETQYFGPGTRLLVL.

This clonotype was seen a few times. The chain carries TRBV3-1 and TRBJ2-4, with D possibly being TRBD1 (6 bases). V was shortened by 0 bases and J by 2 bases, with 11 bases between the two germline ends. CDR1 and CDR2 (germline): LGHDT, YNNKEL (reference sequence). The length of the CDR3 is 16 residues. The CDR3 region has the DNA TGTGCCAGCAGCCAAGATGCAGGGGCGACCAAAAACATTCAGTACTTC. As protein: CASSQDAGATKNIQYF. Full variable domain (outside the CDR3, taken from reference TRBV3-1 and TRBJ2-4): DTAVSQTPKYLVTQMGNDKSIKCEQNLGHDTMYWYKQDSKKFLKIMFSYNNKELIINETVPNRFSPKSPDKAHLNLHINSLELGDSAVYFCASSQDAGATKNIQYFGAGTRLSVL.

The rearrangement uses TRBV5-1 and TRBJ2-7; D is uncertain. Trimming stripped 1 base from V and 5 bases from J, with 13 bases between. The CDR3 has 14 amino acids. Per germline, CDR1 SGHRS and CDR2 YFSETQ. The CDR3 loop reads CASSLRPVWDEQYF. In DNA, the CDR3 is TGCGCCAGCAGCTTGCGGCCGGTATGGGACGAGCAGTACTTC.

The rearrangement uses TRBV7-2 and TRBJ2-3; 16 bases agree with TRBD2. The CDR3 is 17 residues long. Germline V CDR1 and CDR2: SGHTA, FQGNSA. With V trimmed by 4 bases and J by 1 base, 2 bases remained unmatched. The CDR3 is CASSSGLAGGGTDTQYF. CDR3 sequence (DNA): TGTGCCAGCAGCTCGGGACTAGCGGGAGGGGGCACAGATACGCAGTATTTT.

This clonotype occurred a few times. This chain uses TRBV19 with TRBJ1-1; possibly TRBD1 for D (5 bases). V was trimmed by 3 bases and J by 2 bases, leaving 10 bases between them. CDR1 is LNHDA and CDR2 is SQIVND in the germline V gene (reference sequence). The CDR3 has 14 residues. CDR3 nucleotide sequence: TGTGCCAGTAGTATCGAAGGGGTAAACACTGAAGCTTTCTTT. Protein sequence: CASSIEGVNTEAFF.

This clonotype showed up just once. CDR3 coding DNA: TGTGCCAGCAGTTCCCTCCGGACTAGCCGGGTCGGGGAGCTGTTTTTT. This sequence encodes CASSSLRTSRVGELFF. The chain uses TRBV27 and TRBJ2-2; TRBD2 aligns across 8 bases. The CDR3 is 16 residues long. Germline CDR1 reads MNHEY; CDR2 reads SMNVEV (reference sequence). The ends lost 4 bases at V and 7 bases at J; junction bases unmatched: 11.

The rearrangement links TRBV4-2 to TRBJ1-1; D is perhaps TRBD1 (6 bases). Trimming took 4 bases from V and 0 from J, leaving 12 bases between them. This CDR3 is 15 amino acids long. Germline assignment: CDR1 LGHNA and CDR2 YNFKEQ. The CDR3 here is CASSRQGQMNTEAFF. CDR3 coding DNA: TGTGCCAGCAGCCGGCAGGGACAAATGAACACTGAAGCTTTCTTT.

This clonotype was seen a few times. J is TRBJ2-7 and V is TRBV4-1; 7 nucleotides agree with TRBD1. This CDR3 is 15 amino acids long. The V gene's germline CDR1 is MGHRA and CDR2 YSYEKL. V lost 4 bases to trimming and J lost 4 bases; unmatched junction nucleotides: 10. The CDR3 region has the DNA TGCGCCAGCAGCCGACAATCGGGACAGCCATACGAGCAGTACTTC. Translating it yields CASSRQSGQPYEQYF.

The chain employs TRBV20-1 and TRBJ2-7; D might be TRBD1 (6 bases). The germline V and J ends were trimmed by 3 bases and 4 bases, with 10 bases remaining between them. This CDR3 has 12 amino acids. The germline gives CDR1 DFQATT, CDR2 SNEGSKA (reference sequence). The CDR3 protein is CSASQGRYEQYF. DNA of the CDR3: TGCAGTGCTAGCCAGGGGCGGTACGAGCAGTACTTC.

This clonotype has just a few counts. Here the CDR3 reads CASSQDPDLGTQYF. CDR3 nucleotides: TGTGCCAGCAGCCAAGATCCTGACTTGGGGACCCAGTACTTC. V is TRBV3-1 and J is TRBJ2-7, with D hard to call. The DNA end is a closer match to TRBJ2-5, so the J assignment may be wrong. Germline CDR1 LGHDT, CDR2 YNNKEL (reference sequence). The CDR3 contains 14 residues.

CDR3 region: CASSIRTSGRNTDTQYF. In DNA form, the CDR3 reads TGTGCCAGCAGCATCCGGACTAGCGGGAGAAACACAGATACGCAGTATTTT. V usage is TRBV7-2 and J usage is TRBJ2-3; 13 bases fit TRBD2. The V and J ends lost 5 bases and 2 bases, in that order; junction bases with no gene match: 7. Looked up from germline, CDR1 is SGHTA and CDR2 is FQGNSA. The CDR3 runs 17 residues.

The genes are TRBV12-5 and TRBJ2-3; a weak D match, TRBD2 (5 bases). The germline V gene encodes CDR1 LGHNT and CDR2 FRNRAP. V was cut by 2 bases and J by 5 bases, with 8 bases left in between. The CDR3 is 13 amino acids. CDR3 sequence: CASGLLEGDTQYF. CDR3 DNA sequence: TGTGCTAGTGGTTTGCTTGAGGGAGATACGCAGTATTTT.

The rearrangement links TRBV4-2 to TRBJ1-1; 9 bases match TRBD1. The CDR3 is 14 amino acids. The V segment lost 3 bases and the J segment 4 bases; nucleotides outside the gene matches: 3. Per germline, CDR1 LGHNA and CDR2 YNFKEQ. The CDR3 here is CASSQVQGATEAFF. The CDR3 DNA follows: TGTGCCAGCAGCCAGGTACAGGGGGCCACTGAAGCTTTCTTT.

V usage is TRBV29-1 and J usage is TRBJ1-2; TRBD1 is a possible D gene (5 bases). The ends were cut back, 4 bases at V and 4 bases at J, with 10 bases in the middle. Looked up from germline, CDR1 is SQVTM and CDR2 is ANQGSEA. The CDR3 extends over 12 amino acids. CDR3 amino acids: CSVAREVYGYTF. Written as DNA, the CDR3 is TGCAGCGTTGCCAGGGAGGTCTATGGCTACACCTTC. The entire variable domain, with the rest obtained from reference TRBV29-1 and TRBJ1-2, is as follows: SAVISQKPSRDICQRGTSLTIQCQVDSQVTMMFWYRQQPGQSLTLIATANQGSEATYESGFVIDKFPISRPNLTFSTLTVSNMSPEDSSIYLCSVAREVYGYTFGSGTRLTVV.

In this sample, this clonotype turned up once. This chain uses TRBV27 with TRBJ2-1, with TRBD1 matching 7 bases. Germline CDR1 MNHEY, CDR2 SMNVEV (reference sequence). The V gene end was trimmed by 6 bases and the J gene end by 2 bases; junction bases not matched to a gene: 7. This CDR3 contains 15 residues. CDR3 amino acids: CASRILQGTYNEQFF. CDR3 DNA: TGTGCCAGCAGGATATTACAGGGGACCTACAATGAGCAGTTCTTC.

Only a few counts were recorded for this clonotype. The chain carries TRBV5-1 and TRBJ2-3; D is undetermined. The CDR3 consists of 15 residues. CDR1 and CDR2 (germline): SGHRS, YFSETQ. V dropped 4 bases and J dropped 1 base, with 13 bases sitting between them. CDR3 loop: CASSPPEVGTDTQYF. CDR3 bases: TGCGCCAGCAGCCCCCCGGAAGTTGGCACAGATACGCAGTATTTT. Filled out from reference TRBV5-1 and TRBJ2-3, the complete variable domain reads KAGVTQTPRYLIKTRGQQVTLSCSPISGHRSVSWYQQTPGQGLQFLFEYFSETQRNKGNFPGRFSGRQFSNSRSEMNVSTLELGDSALYLCASSPPEVGTDTQYFGPGTRLTVL.

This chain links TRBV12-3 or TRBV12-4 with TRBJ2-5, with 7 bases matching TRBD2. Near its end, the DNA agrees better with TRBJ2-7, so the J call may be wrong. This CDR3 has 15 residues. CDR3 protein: CASSMRLASGYEQYF. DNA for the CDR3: TGTGCCAGCAGTATGCGACTAGCCTCTGGCTACGAGCAGTACTTC.

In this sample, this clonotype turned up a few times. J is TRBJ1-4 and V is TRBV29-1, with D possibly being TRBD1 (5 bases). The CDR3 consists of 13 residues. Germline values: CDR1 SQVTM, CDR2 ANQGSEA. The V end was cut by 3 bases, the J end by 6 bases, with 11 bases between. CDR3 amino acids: CSVDRDGDEKLFF. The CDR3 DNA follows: TGCAGCGTTGACAGGGACGGTGATGAAAAACTGTTTTTT.

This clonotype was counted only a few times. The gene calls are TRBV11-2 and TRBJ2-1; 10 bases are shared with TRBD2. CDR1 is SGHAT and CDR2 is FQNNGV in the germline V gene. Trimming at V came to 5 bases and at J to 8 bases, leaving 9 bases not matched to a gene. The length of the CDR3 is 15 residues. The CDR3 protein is CASSERGGLSDEQFF. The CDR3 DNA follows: TGTGCCAGCAGCGAGCGGGGGGGCCTTTCCGATGAGCAGTTCTTC.